These 24 T cell receptor beta chains were sequenced from one sample in a study of regulatory T cells in long-lasting Graves disease. Time point defined: persistent/refractory GD, antithyroid drugs over 5 years with positive TRAb. Generation of the TCR library employed RNA extracted from PBMCs. Researchers made TCR beta libraries by using iRepertoire HTBI primers and running Arm-PCR on CDR3 regions. TCRdb used MiXCR to reprocess the multiplex PCR reads, holding one entry per CDR3 protein. Counted here are about 470,000 distinct CDR3 sequences, about a fifth occurring once; the ten biggest clones make up approximately 7.8%. The source material was peripheral blood mononuclear cells (PBMCs), sampled when the disease was refractory, from a patient treated with antithyroid drugs. Receptors originate from a female donor with Graves disease.

This clonotype has just a few counts. V usage is TRBV20-1 and J usage is TRBJ2-3; TRBD2 agrees at 7 bases. CDR3 size: 16 residues. Germline V gene lookup returns CDR1 DFQATT and CDR2 SNEGSKA (reference sequence). Unmatched junction bases numbered 18, after V lost 6 bases and J lost 6 bases. CDR3 region: CSARRMGGFRQDTQYF. Here the CDR3 DNA reads TGCAGTGCCAGGCGAATGGGGGGGTTCCGTCAGGATACGCAGTATTTT.

The sample holds many counts of this clonotype. The chain employs TRBV7-8 and TRBJ1-1, with D possibly TRBD1 on 5 matching bases. The germline CDR1 and CDR2 sequences are SGHVS and FQNEAQ. Deletions cut 4 bases from V and 3 bases from J, with 15 bases between. The CDR3 extends over 15 amino acids. The CDR3 coding sequence is TGTGCCAGCAGCTCAAGGGCCACAGGTGACACTGAAGCTTTCTTT. It codes for CASSSRATGDTEAFF. Variable domain in full (rest from reference TRBV7-8 and TRBJ1-1): GAGVSQSPRYKVAKRGQDVALRCDPISGHVSLFWYQQALGQGPEFLTYFQNEAQLDKSGLPSDRFFAERPEGSVSTLKIQRTQQEDSAVYLCASSSRATGDTEAFFGQGTRLTVV.

This clonotype was detected many times. The V gene is TRBV28, the J gene TRBJ1-2; the D gene is possibly TRBD1 (6 bases). CDR3 length: 13 residues. The V and J ends lost 3 bases and 5 bases respectively, with 10 bases between them. Germline V gives CDR1 MDHEN, CDR2 SYDVKM. The CDR3 reads CASSFQDRYGYTF. Here the CDR3 DNA reads TGTGCCAGCAGTTTTCAGGACAGATATGGCTACACCTTC.

This chain uses TRBV6-2 or TRBV6-3 with TRBJ2-7; 16 bases map to TRBD2. Per germline, CDR1 MNHEY and CDR2 SVGEGT. The CDR3 totals 17 residues. V shed 4 bases, J shed 4 bases, and the junction held 7 bases outside the gene matches. The chain's CDR3 is CASSLKGLAGGMYEQYF. The CDR3 DNA is TGTGCCAGCAGTTTAAAGGGACTAGCGGGAGGGATGTACGAGCAGTACTTC.

This clonotype was seen more than once but under ten times. This sequence joins TRBV20-1 and TRBJ1-1; a possible D gene is TRBD1 (5 bases). Germline CDR1 and CDR2: DFQATT and SNEGSKA (reference sequence). This CDR3 is built from 14 residues. V was clipped by 6 bases and J by 0 bases, with 14 bases between them. The CDR3, as DNA: TGCAGTGCGACCGGGACCGCAATGAACACTGAAGCTTTCTTT. This translates into CSATGTAMNTEAFF.

This clonotype turned up a few times. The chain links TRBV28 to TRBJ1-2; tentatively, D is TRBD1 (6 bases). The V end lost 6 bases, the J end lost 1 base, and 9 bases lay between the germline ends. Germline CDR1 and CDR2: MDHEN and SYDVKM. The CDR3 extends over 13 amino acids. CDR3 residues: CASSEQGNYGYTF. The CDR3 DNA sequence: TGTGCCAGCAGCGAACAGGGTAACTATGGCTACACCTTC.

This clonotype was observed at least ten times. This CDR3 reads CASRSGTARSYGYTF. In nucleotides, the CDR3 is TGTGCCAGCAGGTCCGGGACAGCTCGTTCCTATGGCTACACCTTC. The chain combines TRBV27 with TRBJ1-2, with 7 bases aligning to TRBD1. The CDR3 sequence is 15 residues long. Trimming took 6 bases from V and 4 from J; bases not matched to a gene: 11. CDR1 is MNHEY, CDR2 SMNVEV, per germline (reference sequence).

This clonotype was recorded at least ten times. This chain uses TRBV5-1 with TRBJ1-1, with D uncertain. This CDR3 comprises 13 residues. CDR1 is SGHRS, CDR2 YFSETQ, per germline. Deletions cut 4 bases from V and 0 bases from J, with 7 bases between. CDR3 sequence (DNA): TGCGCCAGCAGCCATCAGGTGAACACTGAAGCTTTCTTT. It translates to CASSHQVNTEAFF.

This clonotype has more than one count but fewer than ten. The CDR3 nucleotides are TGTGCCAGCAGCTTATCGGTTTTCTCTGGAAACACCATATATTTT. Its protein product is CASSLSVFSGNTIYF. This rearrangement joins TRBV7-9 to TRBJ1-3; D uncertain. CDR1 and CDR2 from the germline V gene are SEHNR and FQNEAQ (reference sequence). The CDR3 has 15 amino acids. The ends were cut back, 2 bases at V and 0 bases at J, with 8 bases in the middle.

V usage is TRBV5-4 and J usage is TRBJ2-7; 13 bases fit TRBD2. The germline V gene has CDR1 SGHNT and CDR2 YYREEE (reference sequence). Losses at the gene ends were 4 bases for V and 7 bases for J; bases not matched to a gene: 11. This CDR3 is built from 16 residues. The CDR3 here is CASSASRTSGRKEQYF. The CDR3 region has the DNA TGTGCCAGCAGCGCTTCCCGGACTAGCGGGAGAAAAGAGCAGTACTTC. Filled out from reference TRBV5-4 and TRBJ2-7, the complete variable domain reads ETGVTQSPTHLIKTRGQQVTLRCSSQSGHNTVSWYQQALGQGPQFIFQYYREEENGRGNFPPRFSGLQFPNYSSELNVNALELDDSALYLCASSASRTSGRKEQYFGPGTRLTVT.

This clonotype was counted a few times. The CDR3 region is CASSGDSFTGELFF. In DNA, the CDR3 is TGTGCCAGCAGTGGAGACAGTTTCACCGGGGAGCTGTTTTTT. The chain employs TRBV25-1 and TRBJ2-2; D perhaps matches TRBD1 (5 bases). CDR3 length equals 14 residues. Germline CDR1 reads MGHDK; CDR2 reads SYGVNS. V gave up 4 bases and J gave up 4 bases, with 10 bases separating them.

In its sample, this clonotype was seen a few times. This may arise from a read error, as a much more abundant clone is one base away. The rearrangement uses TRBV28 and TRBJ2-1, with D perhaps matching TRBD1 or TRBD2 (6 bases each). The CDR3 runs 12 residues. Germline CDR1 and CDR2: MDHEN and SYDVKM. The germline V and J ends were trimmed by 6 bases and 6 bases, with 9 bases remaining between them. The CDR3 DNA reads TGTGCCAGCAGCCCGGGGGCCAATGAGCAGTTCTTC. This translates into CASSPGANEQFF. The complete variable domain, with remaining parts taken from reference TRBV28 and TRBJ2-1, reads DVKVTQSSRYLVKRTGEKVFLECVQDMDHENMFWYRQDPGLGLRLIYFSYDVKMKEKGDIPEGYSVSREKKERFSLILESASTNQTSMYLCASSPGANEQFFGPGTRLTVL.

This clonotype was counted many times. The chain recombines TRBV6-5 with TRBJ1-2; D unresolved. V lost 2 bases to trimming and J lost 8 bases, with 9 bases between them. Germline V gene data show CDR1 as MNHEY and CDR2 as SVGAGI. The CDR3 is 12 amino acids. The CDR3 sequence is CASSYTSDGYTF. In DNA form, the CDR3 reads TGTGCCAGCAGTTACACATCCGACGGCTACACCTTC.

This clonotype has only a few counts. V is TRBV3-1 and J is TRBJ2-7; TRBD1 is a possible D gene (6 bases). This CDR3 spans 13 amino acids. V lost 0 bases and J 6 bases, leaving 9 bases between the germline ends. The germline gives CDR1 LGHDT, CDR2 YNNKEL (reference sequence). The CDR3 DNA is TGTGCCAGCAGCCAAGATGGGGGCCTCGAGCAGTACTTC. Translation gives CASSQDGGLEQYF.

This clonotype appeared many times. The chain combines TRBV2 with TRBJ2-1, with a tentative D call TRBD2 (6 bases). CDR3 length: 12 amino acids. CDR1 is SNHLY, CDR2 FYNNEI, per germline. V gave up 11 bases and J gave up 8 bases, with 16 bases separating them. The CDR3 here is CAGGKGEYEQFF. The CDR3 nucleotides read TGTGCCGGAGGGAAGGGAGAGTATGAGCAGTTCTTC.

This clonotype turned up a few times. The rearrangement links TRBV15 to TRBJ2-7, with D tentatively TRBD1 (7 bases). Trimming took off 1 base at V and 6 bases at J, with 22 bases between the two ends. Per the germline V gene, CDR1 is LNHNV and CDR2 is YYDKDF (reference sequence). CDR3 length equals 17 residues. CDR3 protein: CATSRGGTAPTLVEQYF. The CDR3 region has the DNA TGTGCCACCAGCAGAGGCGGGACAGCCCCGACCCTGGTCGAGCAGTACTTC.

The chain combines TRBV6-1 with TRBJ2-7; D is ambiguous. V was pared by 7 bases and J by 4 bases, with 20 bases between. Germline values: CDR1 MNHNS, CDR2 SASEGT. There are 15 residues in the CDR3. The CDR3 DNA is TGTGCCAGCACCATAAGCGTTGGACCAAATTACGAGCAGTACTTC. It codes for CASTISVGPNYEQYF.

The sample holds a few counts of this clonotype. The chain is built from TRBV19 and TRBJ2-5; TRBD1 matches 7 bases. The length of the CDR3 is 16 residues. Germline V lookup: CDR1 LNHDA, CDR2 SQIVND (reference sequence). The trim removed 1 base at V and 5 bases at J, leaving 10 bases unmatched. CDR3 sequence: CASSIGLGRGFETQYF. In DNA form, the CDR3 reads TGTGCCAGTAGTATAGGGTTAGGCAGGGGGTTCGAGACCCAGTACTTC.

This clonotype was seen many times. The V call is TRBV7-2, the J call TRBJ2-7; tentatively, D is TRBD2 (6 bases). V lost 1 base and J 9 bases, leaving 13 bases between the germline ends. CDR3 length: 13 amino acids. The germline V gene has CDR1 SGHTA and CDR2 FQGNSA. The DNA of the CDR3 is TGTGCCAGCAGCTTAGTACCCAGGGAGGCGCAGTACTTC. Its protein product is CASSLVPREAQYF.

The count of this clonotype is one. The V call is TRBV9, the J call TRBJ2-5, with a possible D match to TRBD2 (5 bases). V lost 4 bases to trimming and J lost 2 bases, with 24 bases between them. The germline gives CDR1 SGDLS, CDR2 YYNGEE. The CDR3 runs 18 residues. CDR3 region: CASSSPSTSRAGQETQYF. CDR3 nucleotide sequence: TGTGCCAGCAGCTCACCCTCCACCTCGAGGGCAGGTCAAGAGACCCAGTACTTC.

Ten or more counts support this clonotype. At one end the junction does not follow the germline gene, possibly because of a read error. This rearrangement joins TRBV5-1 to TRBJ1-1; D gene ambiguous. Germline V gives CDR1 SGHRS, CDR2 YFSETQ. The CDR3 has 14 residues. CDR3 residues: CASSPGPGNTEAFF. CDR3 coding DNA: TGTGCCAGCAGTCCCGGGCCAGGGAACACTGAAGCTTTCTTT.

In its sample, this clonotype was seen many times. V usage is TRBV27 and J usage is TRBJ2-7, with TRBD2 matching 9 bases. CDR1 and CDR2 from the germline V gene are MNHEY and SMNVEV (reference sequence). Unmatched junction bases numbered 5, after V lost 5 bases and J lost 3 bases. This CDR3 contains 14 residues. For the CDR3, the DNA is TGTGCCAGCAGTCCGTTTAGCGGGGGCTACGAGCAGTACTTC. Translating gives CASSPFSGGYEQYF.

To note about this clonotype: This could be a read error, since a much larger clone is one nucleotide away. The chain recombines TRBV27 with TRBJ2-6; D possibly uses TRBD1 or TRBD2 (5 bases each). The CDR3 runs 17 residues. The germline gives CDR1 MNHEY, CDR2 SMNVEV (reference sequence). Trimming shortened V by 0 bases and J by 0 bases, and 9 bases separated the two germline ends. CDR3 DNA sequence: TGTGCCAGCAGTTTATCTCCGGGGCCCTCTGGGGCCAACGTCCTGACTTTC. Translation: CASSLSPGPSGANVLTF. Drawing the rest from reference TRBV27 and TRBJ2-6, the complete variable domain is EAQVTQNPRYLITVTGKKLTVTCSQNMNHEYMSWYRQDPGLGLRQIYYSMNVEVTDKGDVPEGYKVSRKEKRNFPLILESPSPNQTSLYFCASSLSPGPSGANVLTFGAGSRLTVL.

V is TRBV15 and J is TRBJ2-3; 12 nucleotides match TRBD2. This CDR3 is 18 amino acids long. Germline-derived CDR1 and CDR2 are LNHNV and YYDKDF (reference sequence). V lost 1 base, J lost 5 bases, and 10 bases stayed unmatched. The chain's CDR3 is CATSRVERLAGAGDTQYF. In DNA, the CDR3 is TGTGCCACCAGCAGAGTGGAGAGACTAGCGGGAGCGGGAGATACGCAGTATTTT.